Below, 30 T cell receptor beta chains from the same sample are listed, as sequenced in a study of blood T cell repertoires in COVID-19. This table comes from immunoSEQ multiplex PCR, and its TCRdb copy is limited to in-frame clones, with some not included. The sample holds about 58,000 clones; 83% are singletons and the top ten take roughly 10%. Sequenced sample: peripheral blood. The receptors originated from a man aged 50 to 59 with COVID-19, enrolled during active disease.

This chain links TRBV29-1 with TRBJ2-1, with 13 bases aligning to TRBD2. V was pared by 1 base and J by 5 bases, with 2 bases of the junction left unmatched. The CDR3 has 15 amino acids. CDR1 and CDR2 from the germline V gene are SQVTM and ANQGSEA. CDR3 protein: CSVEAGLAGNNEQFF. DNA for the CDR3: TGCAGCGTTGAAGCGGGACTAGCGGGGAACAATGAGCAGTTCTTC.

CDR3 DNA sequence: TGTGCCAGCAGCTTAGTCGCAGTTGGGACACCGAGCTCCTACAATGAGCAGTTCTTC. Protein product: CASSLVAVGTPSSYNEQFF. The gene calls are TRBV7-9 and TRBJ2-1, with TRBD1 as a possible D gene (6 bases). The CDR3 runs 19 residues. Germline CDR1 reads SEHNR; CDR2 reads FQNEAQ (reference sequence). V was cut by 1 base and J by 0 bases, with 19 bases left in between.

This chain joins TRBV6-1 and TRBJ2-1, with 7 bases that match TRBD1. The trim removed 3 bases at V and 4 bases at J, leaving 6 bases unmatched. This CDR3 has 15 amino acids. CDR1 is MNHNS and CDR2 is SASEGT in the germline V gene. The CDR3 reads CASSDHPRGYNEQFF. CDR3 DNA: TGTGCCAGCAGTGACCACCCCAGGGGGTACAATGAGCAGTTCTTC.

The chain combines TRBV2 with TRBJ1-1; 11 positions match TRBD1. CDR3 length: 15 amino acids. The germline CDR1 and CDR2 sequences are SNHLY and FYNNEI. The V gene end was trimmed by 0 bases and the J gene end by 7 bases; junction bases not matched to a gene: 4. CDR3 region: CASSEAGTGGREAFF. DNA for the CDR3: TGTGCCAGCAGTGAAGCCGGGACAGGGGGACGTGAAGCTTTCTTT.

This clone was seen only a few times. This chain joins TRBV7-9 and TRBJ1-2; TRBD1 aligns across 7 bases. With V trimmed by 0 bases and J by 4 bases, 8 bases remained unmatched. The CDR3 consists of 16 residues. Germline lookup yields CDR1 SEHNR and CDR2 FQNEAQ (reference sequence). The DNA for the CDR3 is TGTGCCAGCAGCTTAGCGCAGGGGTGGGACAGCTATGGCTACACCTTC. Its translation: CASSLAQGWDSYGYTF.

V and J are TRBV20-1 and TRBJ1-1; D possibly corresponds to TRBD1 (5 bases). Per germline, CDR1 DFQATT and CDR2 SNEGSKA (reference sequence). Deletions cut 3 bases from V and 6 bases from J, with 8 bases between. This CDR3 is built from 11 residues. CDR3 protein: CSASRGPEAFF. DNA of the CDR3: TGCAGTGCTAGTAGGGGCCCTGAAGCTTTCTTT.

The V call is TRBV7-9, the J call TRBJ2-1, with D unresolved. Germline CDR1 and CDR2: SEHNR and FQNEAQ (reference sequence). This CDR3 spans 12 amino acids. V was trimmed by 5 bases and J by 9 bases, leaving 11 bases between them. The CDR3 region has the DNA TGTGCCAGCAGCGCCCCCTGGAGTGAGCAGTTCTTC. Amino acid sequence: CASSAPWSEQFF.

V is TRBV28 and J is TRBJ2-2, with D tentatively TRBD1 (6 bases). V was cut by 6 bases and J by 7 bases, with 12 bases left in between. CDR1 and CDR2 (germline): MDHEN, SYDVKM. The CDR3 contains 13 residues. In DNA form, the CDR3 reads TGTGCCAGCAGAACTCAGGGGATCGGGGAGCTGTTTTTT. Its protein product is CASRTQGIGELFF.

The rearrangement joins TRBV7-9 to TRBJ1-1, with D possibly being TRBD1 (6 bases). V lost 0 bases to trimming and J lost 5 bases, with 10 bases between them. Germline V lookup: CDR1 SEHNR, CDR2 FQNEAQ (reference sequence). This CDR3 is 14 amino acids long. The CDR3 reads CASSLAPTGTEAFF. The CDR3 DNA reads TGTGCCAGCAGCTTAGCCCCAACAGGGACTGAAGCTTTCTTT.

V gene TRBV6-5 combines with J gene TRBJ1-2, with 10 positions matching TRBD1. The CDR3 length is 13 residues. CDR1 MNHEY and CDR2 SVGAGI come from the germline V gene. The J segment lost 5 bases and the V segment lost 6 bases, leaving 3 bases of the junction unmatched. CDR3 in DNA: TGTGCCAGCAGCGGGACAGGGGCATATGGCTACACCTTC. Its protein product is CASSGTGAYGYTF.

V gene TRBV6-5 combines with J gene TRBJ1-6; 9 bases agree with TRBD1. CDR1 and CDR2 (germline): MNHEY, SVGAGI. CDR3 length: 14 residues. J lost 9 bases, V lost 8 bases, and 8 bases had no gene match. The CDR3: CASRTGGWSSPLHF. In DNA form, the CDR3 reads TGTGCCAGCCGAACAGGGGGCTGGAGTTCACCCCTCCACTTT.

J is TRBJ2-7 and V is TRBV6-5, with D possibly TRBD2 on 7 matching bases. There are 14 residues in the CDR3. Germline CDR1 is MNHEY and CDR2 is SVGAGI. With 7 bases removed from V and 3 bases from J, the gap between germline ends came to 16 bases. The CDR3 here is CASNKGEGIYEQYF. CDR3 in DNA: TGTGCCAGCAATAAGGGGGAGGGAATCTACGAGCAGTACTTC.

This clone was recorded a few times. The chain recombines TRBV5-1 with TRBJ1-1, with 8 bases aligning to TRBD1. V lost 3 bases to trimming and J lost 3 bases; unmatched junction nucleotides: 7. CDR1 is SGHRS, CDR2 YFSETQ, per germline. This CDR3 is 15 amino acids long. CDR3 DNA sequence: TGCGCCAGCAGCTACATGACAGGGGCGGACACTGAAGCTTTCTTT. It specifies CASSYMTGADTEAFF.

This chain links TRBV3-1 (or the pseudogene TRBV3-2) with TRBJ2-1; a weak D match, TRBD1 (5 bases). The germline gives CDR1 LGHDT, CDR2 YNNKEL (reference sequence). CDR3 length equals 14 residues. V dropped 4 bases and J dropped 6 bases, with 13 bases sitting between them. The CDR3, as DNA: TGTGCCAGCAGCCCCCTACGCAGGGCCAATGAGCAGTTCTTC. Translation: CASSPLRRANEQFF.

Written as DNA, the CDR3 is TGTGCCAGCAGCCCCCCCTATGGAAACACCATATATTTT. It translates to CASSPPYGNTIYF. This chain connects TRBV5-6 to TRBJ1-3; D unresolved. The CDR3 totals 13 residues. V lost 4 bases and J 3 bases, leaving 8 bases between the germline ends. Germline-derived CDR1 and CDR2 are SGHDT and YYEEEE. Looking up the rest from reference TRBV5-6 and TRBJ1-3 gives the full variable domain: DAGVTQSPTHLIKTRGQQVTLRCSPKSGHDTVSWYQQALGQGPQFIFQYYEEEERQRGNFPDRFSGHQFPNYSSELNVNALLLGDSALYLCASSPPYGNTIYFGEGSWLTVV.

The chain recombines TRBV13 with TRBJ2-1; 11 bases line up with TRBD2. Germline CDR1 PRHDT, CDR2 FYEKMQ (reference sequence). The CDR3 has 19 amino acids. V was clipped by 5 bases and J by 0 bases; unmatched bases: 12. The CDR3 loop is CASSVTAGLAVYSYNEQFF. The CDR3 DNA reads as TGTGCCAGCAGCGTCACCGCGGGACTAGCGGTCTACTCCTACAATGAGCAGTTCTTC.

This chain links TRBV7-2 with TRBJ2-1, with D possibly being TRBD1 (5 bases). Trimming removed 5 bases from V and 12 bases from J, with 14 bases in between. Germline lookup yields CDR1 SGHTA and CDR2 FQGNSA. CDR3 length: 12 residues. DNA for the CDR3: TGTGCCAGCAGCCGCGTCCAGGGTGGGCAGTTCTTC. Residues: CASSRVQGGQFF.

V usage is TRBV28 and J usage is TRBJ1-2; weak D call: TRBD1 (5 bases). V lost 5 bases to trimming and J lost 4 bases, with 14 bases between them. CDR3 length: 14 amino acids. CDR1 is MDHEN, CDR2 SYDVKM, per germline. The CDR3 reads CASSPRQTRYGYTF. CDR3 sequence (DNA): TGTGCCAGCAGTCCAAGACAGACCCGCTATGGCTACACCTTC.

This chain joins TRBV28 and TRBJ1-2; no clear D gene. The CDR3 loop spans 13 amino acids. Germline CDR1 MDHEN, CDR2 SYDVKM. V was shortened by 6 bases and J by 8 bases, with 16 bases between the two germline ends. In nucleotides, the CDR3 is TGTGCCAGCAGCAGTACAAGCGCCTGGGGCTACACCTTC. As protein: CASSSTSAWGYTF.

The V and J genes are TRBV5-1 and TRBJ2-7; TRBD2 is a possible D gene (5 bases). V was clipped by 2 bases and J by 3 bases, with 15 bases between them. Germline CDR1 reads SGHRS; CDR2 reads YFSETQ. This CDR3 contains 15 residues. In nucleotides, the CDR3 is TGCGCCAGCAGCTTTACGGGATCAGATAACTACGAGCAGTACTTC. Its protein product is CASSFTGSDNYEQYF.

This chain joins TRBV30 and TRBJ1-1, with D unresolved. Trimming shortened V by 1 base and J by 1 base, and 7 bases separated the two germline ends. This CDR3 is built from 13 residues. Germline-derived CDR1 and CDR2 are GTSNPN and SVGIG (reference sequence). The CDR3 coding sequence is TGTGCCTGGAGTGGGGGAGAGAACACTGAAGCTTTCTTT. It specifies CAWSGGENTEAFF.

For the CDR3, the DNA is TGCGCCAGCAGCTTGGCCGGCGGGACAGGCTTTTACGAGCAGTACTTC. This sequence encodes CASSLAGGTGFYEQYF. The chain uses TRBV5-1 and TRBJ2-7; 8 bases are shared with TRBD1. The CDR3 is 16 residues long. With 0 bases clipped from V and 4 bases from J, the junction kept 9 bases outside the gene matches. Germline CDR1 and CDR2: SGHRS and YFSETQ.

This clone occurred a few times. The rearrangement joins TRBV11-2 to TRBJ2-7; no reliable D call. Germline CDR1 SGHAT, CDR2 FQNNGV. This CDR3 has 14 residues. Trimming left V 0 bases short and J 2 bases short, with 8 bases between. DNA for the CDR3: TGTGCCAGCAGCTTAGATAACGGAGCCTACGAGCAGTACTTC. The encoded protein is CASSLDNGAYEQYF.

The chain is built from TRBV2 and TRBJ1-2; 8 bases are a match to TRBD1. Germline V gene sequence: CDR1 SNHLY, CDR2 FYNNEI. Losses at the gene ends were 6 bases for V and 4 bases for J; bases not matched to a gene: 7. The CDR3 extends over 14 amino acids. The CDR3 DNA is TGTGCCAGCAGCGCACAGGGGGGAGGCTATGGCTACACCTTC. This codes for CASSAQGGGYGYTF.

The J gene is TRBJ2-7, the V gene TRBV3-1 (or the pseudogene TRBV3-2); TRBD2 matches at 9 bases. This CDR3 is 15 amino acids long. The V gene end was trimmed by 4 bases and the J gene end by 4 bases; junction bases not matched to a gene: 8. From germline, CDR1 is LGHDT and CDR2 YNNKEL (reference sequence). The CDR3 region is CASSPEREDRYEQYF. Here the CDR3 DNA reads TGTGCCAGCAGCCCCGAGCGGGAGGACCGGTACGAGCAGTACTTC.

V and J are TRBV5-1 and TRBJ2-1; 8 nucleotides agree with TRBD1. Per germline, CDR1 SGHRS and CDR2 YFSETQ. There are 14 residues in the CDR3. V shed 2 bases and J 8 bases; nucleotides not matched to a gene: 6. The CDR3 DNA sequence: TGCGCCAGCAGCTTCGACAGGGGTTGGGATGAGCAGTTCTTC. It specifies CASSFDRGWDEQFF.

V usage is TRBV20-1 and J usage is TRBJ2-5; D is perhaps TRBD2 (5 bases). This CDR3 has 15 amino acids. The germline CDR1 and CDR2 sequences are DFQATT and SNEGSKA (reference sequence). Trimming took 3 bases from V and 2 from J, leaving 16 bases between them. This chain's CDR3 is CSASHIPGEQETQYF. For the CDR3, the DNA is TGCAGTGCTAGTCACATCCCCGGGGAACAAGAGACCCAGTACTTC.

The V gene is TRBV19, the J gene TRBJ1-1; 10 bases fit TRBD1. CDR3 length: 14 residues. In germline, CDR1 is LNHDA, CDR2 SQIVND (reference sequence). The J segment lost 3 bases and the V segment lost 3 bases, leaving 1 base of the junction unmatched. CDR3 DNA: TGTGCCAGTAGTATTGGGACAGGGGACACTGAAGCTTTCTTT. Translation gives CASSIGTGDTEAFF.

The gene calls are TRBV30 and TRBJ2-1; D possibly corresponds to TRBD2 (6 bases). The germline V gene encodes CDR1 GTSNPN and CDR2 SVGIG (reference sequence). The CDR3 runs 13 residues. The germline V and J ends were trimmed by 5 bases and 7 bases, with 15 bases remaining between them. For the CDR3, the DNA is TGTGCCTGGGCCTACAGCGGGTTGAATGAGCAGTTCTTC. It specifies CAWAYSGLNEQFF.

The chain carries TRBV6-1 and TRBJ2-7; 8 bases line up with TRBD2. Germline CDR1 and CDR2: MNHNS and SASEGT. V lost 5 bases, J lost 6 bases, and 12 bases stayed unmatched. The length of the CDR3 is 15 residues. The CDR3 loop reads CASSPFGAGVREQYF. For the CDR3, the DNA is TGTGCCAGCAGTCCCTTTGGAGCGGGAGTCCGCGAGCAGTACTTC.